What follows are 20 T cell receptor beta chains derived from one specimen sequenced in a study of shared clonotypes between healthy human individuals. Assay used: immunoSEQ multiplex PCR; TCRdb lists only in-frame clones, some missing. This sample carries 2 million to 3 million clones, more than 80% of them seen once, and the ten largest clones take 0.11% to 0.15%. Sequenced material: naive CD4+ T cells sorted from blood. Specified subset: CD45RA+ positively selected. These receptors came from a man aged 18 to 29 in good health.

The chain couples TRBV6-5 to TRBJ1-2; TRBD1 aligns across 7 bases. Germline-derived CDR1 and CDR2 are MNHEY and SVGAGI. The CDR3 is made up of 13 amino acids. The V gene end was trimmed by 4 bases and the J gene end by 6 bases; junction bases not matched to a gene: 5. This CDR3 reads CASSLTGADGYTF. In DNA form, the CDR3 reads TGTGCCAGCAGTTTAACAGGGGCTGATGGCTACACCTTC.

This CDR3 is CASSSIRGQAYEQYF. DNA of the CDR3: TGTGCCAGCAGTTCCATCCGGGGACAAGCCTACGAGCAGTACTTC. The J gene is TRBJ2-7, the V gene TRBV28, with D maybe TRBD1 (6 bases). CDR1 is MDHEN and CDR2 is SYDVKM in the germline V gene. The V end lost 4 bases, the J end lost 2 bases, and 15 bases lay between the germline ends. The CDR3 length is 15 residues.

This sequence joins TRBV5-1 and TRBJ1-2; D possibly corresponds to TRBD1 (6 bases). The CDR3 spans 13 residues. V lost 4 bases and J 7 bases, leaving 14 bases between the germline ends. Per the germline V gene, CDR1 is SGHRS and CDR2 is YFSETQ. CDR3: CASSPTGAVGYTF. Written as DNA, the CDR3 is TGCGCCAGCAGCCCCACGGGGGCAGTTGGCTACACCTTC.

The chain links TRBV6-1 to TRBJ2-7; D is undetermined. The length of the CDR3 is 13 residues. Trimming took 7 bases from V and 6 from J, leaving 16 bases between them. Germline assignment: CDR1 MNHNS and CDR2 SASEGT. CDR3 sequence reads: CASNRAYYGEQYF. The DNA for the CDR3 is TGTGCCAGCAACCGGGCCTACTACGGCGAGCAGTACTTC.

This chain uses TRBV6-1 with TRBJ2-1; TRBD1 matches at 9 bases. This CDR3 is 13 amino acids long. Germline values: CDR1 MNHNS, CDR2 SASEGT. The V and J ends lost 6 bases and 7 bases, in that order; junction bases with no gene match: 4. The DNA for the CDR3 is TGTGCCAGCAGGCAGACAGGGGGAAATGAGCAGTTCTTC. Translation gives CASRQTGGNEQFF.

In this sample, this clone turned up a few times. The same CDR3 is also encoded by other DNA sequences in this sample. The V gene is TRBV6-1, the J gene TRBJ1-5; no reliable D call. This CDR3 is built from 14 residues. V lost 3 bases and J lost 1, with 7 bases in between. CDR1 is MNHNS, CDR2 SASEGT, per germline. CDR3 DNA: TGTGCCAGCAGTGAGGGCGACAGCAATCAGCCCCAGCATTTT. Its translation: CASSEGDSNQPQHF.

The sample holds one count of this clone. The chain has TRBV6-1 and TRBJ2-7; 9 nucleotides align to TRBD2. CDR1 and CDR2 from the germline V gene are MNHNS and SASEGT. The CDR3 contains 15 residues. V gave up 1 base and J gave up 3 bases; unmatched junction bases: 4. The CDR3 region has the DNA TGTGCCAGCAGTGAAGGGAGACTAGCGGACTACGAGCAGTACTTC. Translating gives CASSEGRLADYEQYF.

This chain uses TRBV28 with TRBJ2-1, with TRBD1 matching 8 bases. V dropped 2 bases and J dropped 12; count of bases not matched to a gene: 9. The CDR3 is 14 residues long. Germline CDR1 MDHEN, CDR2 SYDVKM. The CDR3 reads CASSLVDRAGVQFF. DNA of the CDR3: TGTGCCAGCAGTTTAGTGGACAGGGCGGGTGTGCAGTTCTTC.

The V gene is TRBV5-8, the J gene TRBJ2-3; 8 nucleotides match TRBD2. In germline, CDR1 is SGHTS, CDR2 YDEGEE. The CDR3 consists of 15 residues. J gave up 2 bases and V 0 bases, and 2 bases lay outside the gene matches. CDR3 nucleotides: TGTGCCAGCAGCTTGGTTAGCGGGGCCACAGATACGCAGTATTTT. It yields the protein CASSLVSGATDTQYF. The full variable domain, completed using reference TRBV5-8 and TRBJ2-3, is EAGVTQSPTHLIKTRGQQATLRCSPISGHTSVYWYQQALGLGLQFLLWYDEGEERNRGNFPPRFSGRQFPNYSSELNVNALELEDSALYLCASSLVSGATDTQYFGPGTRLTVL.

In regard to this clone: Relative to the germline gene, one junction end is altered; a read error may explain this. CDR3 in amino acids: CASSVDRDRYNEQFF. In DNA form, the CDR3 reads TGTGCCAGCAGCGTAGATAGGGACAGATACAATGAGCAGTTCTTC. This chain links TRBV11-2 with TRBJ2-1, with 7 nucleotides matching TRBD1. Germline lookup yields CDR1 SGHAT and CDR2 FQNNGV. This CDR3 has 15 amino acids.

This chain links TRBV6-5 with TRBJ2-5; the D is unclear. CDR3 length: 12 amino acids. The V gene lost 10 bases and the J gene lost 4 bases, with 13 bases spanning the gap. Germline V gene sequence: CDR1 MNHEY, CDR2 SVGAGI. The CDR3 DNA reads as TGTGCCACCACGTCAGTCGGAGAGACCCAGTACTTC. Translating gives CATTSVGETQYF.

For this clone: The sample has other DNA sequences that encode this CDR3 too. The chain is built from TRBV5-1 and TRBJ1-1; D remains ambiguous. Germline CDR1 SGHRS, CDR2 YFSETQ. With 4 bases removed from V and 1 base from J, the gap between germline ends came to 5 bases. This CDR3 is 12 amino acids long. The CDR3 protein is CASSDPNTEAFF. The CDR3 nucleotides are TGCGCCAGCAGCGATCCGAACACTGAAGCTTTCTTT.

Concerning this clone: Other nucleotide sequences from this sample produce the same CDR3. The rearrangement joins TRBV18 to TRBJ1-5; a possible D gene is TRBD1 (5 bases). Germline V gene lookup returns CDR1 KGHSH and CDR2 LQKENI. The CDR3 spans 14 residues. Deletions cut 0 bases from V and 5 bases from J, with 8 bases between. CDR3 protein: CASSPPVGDQPQHF. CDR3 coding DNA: TGTGCCAGCTCACCACCGGTGGGGGATCAGCCCCAGCATTTT.

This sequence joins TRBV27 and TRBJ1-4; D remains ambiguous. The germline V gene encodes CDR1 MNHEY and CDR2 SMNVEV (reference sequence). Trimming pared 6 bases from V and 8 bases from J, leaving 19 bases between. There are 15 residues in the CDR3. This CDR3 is CASSGRGEGGEKLFF. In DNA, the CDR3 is TGTGCCAGCAGCGGACGGGGAGAAGGAGGGGAAAAACTGTTTTTT.

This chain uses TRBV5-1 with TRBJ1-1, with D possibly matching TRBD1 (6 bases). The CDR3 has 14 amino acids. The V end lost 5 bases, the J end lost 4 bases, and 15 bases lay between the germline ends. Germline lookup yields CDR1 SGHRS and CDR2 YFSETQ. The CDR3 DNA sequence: TGCGCCAGCAGACCTCAGACAGGACCCACTGAAGCTTTCTTT. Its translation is CASRPQTGPTEAFF.

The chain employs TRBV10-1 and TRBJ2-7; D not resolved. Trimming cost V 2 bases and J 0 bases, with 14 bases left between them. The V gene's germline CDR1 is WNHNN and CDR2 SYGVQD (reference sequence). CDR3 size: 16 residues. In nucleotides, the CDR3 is TGCGCCAGCAGTGAGAGGCGGCCCCCGGCCTCCTACGAGCAGTACTTC. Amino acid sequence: CASSERRPPASYEQYF.

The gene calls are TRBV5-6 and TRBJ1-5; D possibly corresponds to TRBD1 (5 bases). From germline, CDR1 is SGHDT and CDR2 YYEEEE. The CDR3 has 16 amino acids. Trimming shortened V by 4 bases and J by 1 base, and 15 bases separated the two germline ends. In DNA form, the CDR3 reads TGTGCCAGCAGCCCTGCCGGGGGTCTGAGCAATCAGCCCCAGCATTTT. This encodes CASSPAGGLSNQPQHF. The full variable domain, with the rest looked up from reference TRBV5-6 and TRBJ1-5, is DAGVTQSPTHLIKTRGQQVTLRCSPKSGHDTVSWYQQALGQGPQFIFQYYEEEERQRGNFPDRFSGHQFPNYSSELNVNALLLGDSALYLCASSPAGGLSNQPQHFGDGTRLSIL.

Here the CDR3 reads CASSIPLQGRTEAFF. CDR3 sequence (DNA): TGTGCCAGTAGTATTCCCCTACAGGGGAGGACTGAAGCTTTCTTT. This chain links TRBV19 with TRBJ1-1, with 7 bases identical to TRBD1. CDR3 length equals 15 residues. The germline V gene has CDR1 LNHDA and CDR2 SQIVND (reference sequence). The trim removed 3 bases at V and 5 bases at J, leaving 9 bases unmatched.

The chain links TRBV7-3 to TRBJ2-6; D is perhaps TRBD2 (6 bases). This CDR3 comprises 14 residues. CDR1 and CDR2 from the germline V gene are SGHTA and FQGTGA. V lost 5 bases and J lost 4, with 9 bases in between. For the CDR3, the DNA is TGTGCCAGCAGCACGCGGGGAGGGGCCAACGTCCTGACTTTC. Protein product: CASSTRGGANVLTF.

CDR3 nucleotide sequence: TGTGCCAGCAGTGAACTGGGGGGTACTAGCAATCAGCCCCAGCATTTT. It is translated as CASSELGGTSNQPQHF. The chain uses TRBV6-1 and TRBJ1-5; tentative D call: TRBD1 (5 bases). V was shortened by 2 bases and J by 0 bases, with 11 bases between the two germline ends. The CDR3 length is 16 residues. CDR1 MNHNS and CDR2 SASEGT come from the germline V gene.